This record looks at one TCR beta chain sequence and its context. This entry comes from a study of blood T cell repertoires in COVID-19. The CDR3 spans 15 residues. The V gene lost 5 bases and the J gene lost 7 bases, with 21 bases spanning the gap. Germline V CDR1 and CDR2: SGHDT, YYEEEE. Assay: immunoSEQ multiplex PCR; the TCRdb copy retains only in-frame clones and omits some. The sample holds some 260,000 clones, 85% to 90% seen once. Sequenced: peripheral blood. The J gene is TRBJ1-2, the V gene TRBV5-6, with D possibly being TRBD1 (6 bases). This receptor was obtained from a woman aged 40-49 years who had recovered from COVID-19. The CDR3 here is CASRIGGPAPRGYTF. The CDR3 bases are TGTGCCAGCAGGATCGGGGGGCCAGCGCCGCGTGGCTACACCTTC.